One sample yielded the 16 T cell receptor beta chains listed below, sequenced in a study of CD8 T cells in Susac syndrome. An input of about 0.5 to 1 ug of RNA was subjected to reverse transcription using random hexamers. TCRdb analysed the immunoSEQ multiplex PCR reads with MiXCR anew, one entry per CDR3 protein. The sample lists around 190,000 distinct CDR3 sequences; approximately 94% were seen once. Material: CD4+ T cells from PBMCs. Receptors originate from a human donor in good health.

The rearrangement joins TRBV20-1 to TRBJ2-4, with D possibly TRBD1 on 6 matching bases. Germline values: CDR1 DFQATT, CDR2 SNEGSKA (reference sequence). The CDR3 totals 13 residues. V was pared by 3 bases and J by 8 bases, with 14 bases between. CDR3 coding DNA: TGCAGTGCTAGCTCACAGGGTAGGCACATTCAGTACTTC. It yields the protein CSASSQGRHIQYF.

The chain combines TRBV29-1 with TRBJ2-5; TRBD2 aligns across 7 bases. CDR1 SQVTM and CDR2 ANQGSEA come from the germline V gene. The CDR3 is made up of 12 amino acids. V shed 3 bases and J 5 bases; nucleotides not matched to a gene: 3. The CDR3 spells CSVDGGSETQYF. In nucleotides, the CDR3 is TGCAGCGTTGACGGGGGGAGCGAGACCCAGTACTTC.

This sequence joins TRBV20-1 and TRBJ2-1; 7 bases agree with TRBD2. CDR3 length: 18 amino acids. The V gene end was trimmed by 1 base and the J gene end by 8 bases; junction bases not matched to a gene: 20. CDR1 is DFQATT, CDR2 SNEGSKA, per germline (reference sequence). The CDR3 DNA is TGCAGTGCTAGAGGGGCAGGACTAGTCGGTTGGGGTGGCGATGAGCAGTTCTTC. This sequence encodes CSARGAGLVGWGGDEQFF.

CDR3 protein: CASSLNRGPSYEQYF. CDR3 nucleotide sequence: TGTGCCAGCAGCTTAAACAGGGGGCCCTCCTACGAGCAGTACTTC. The rearrangement joins TRBV7-2 to TRBJ2-7; TRBD1 matches 9 bases. Germline CDR1 and CDR2: SGHTA and FQGNSA. V shed 2 bases and J 0 bases; nucleotides not matched to a gene: 2. There are 15 residues in the CDR3.

The V gene is TRBV7-9, the J gene TRBJ1-1; D call uncertain. CDR3 size: 13 residues. Germline assignment: CDR1 SEHNR and CDR2 FQNEAQ (reference sequence). Trimming removed 3 bases at V and 1 base at J, with 6 bases between. Here the CDR3 DNA reads TGTGCCAGCAGCTTCTTACAGAACACTGAAGCTTTCTTT. Translating gives CASSFLQNTEAFF.

This chain connects TRBV27 to TRBJ1-1; the D gene is possibly TRBD1 (5 bases). CDR1 MNHEY and CDR2 SMNVEV come from the germline V gene (reference sequence). The CDR3 is made up of 15 amino acids. The germline V and J ends were trimmed by 6 bases and 1 base, with 15 bases remaining between them. As DNA, the CDR3 is TGTGCCAGCAGAACTCGGACACTGGCGAACACTGAAGCTTTCTTT. This codes for CASRTRTLANTEAFF.

This chain connects TRBV5-6 to TRBJ2-7; TRBD1 aligns across 8 bases. This CDR3 region has 15 residues. The V segment lost 1 base and the J segment 2 bases; nucleotides outside the gene matches: 5. Germline-derived CDR1 and CDR2 are SGHDT and YYEEEE. CDR3 region: CASSLWVTGAYEQYF. As DNA, the CDR3 is TGTGCCAGCAGCTTGTGGGTGACAGGGGCCTACGAGCAGTACTTC. The full variable domain, completed using reference TRBV5-6 and TRBJ2-7, is DAGVTQSPTHLIKTRGQQVTLRCSPKSGHDTVSWYQQALGQGPQFIFQYYEEEERQRGNFPDRFSGHQFPNYSSELNVNALLLGDSALYLCASSLWVTGAYEQYFGPGTRLTVT.

The chain uses TRBV2 and TRBJ1-5; D not certain. There are 13 residues in the CDR3. Deletions cut 5 bases from V and 5 bases from J, with 10 bases between. Germline V gene lookup returns CDR1 SNHLY and CDR2 FYNNEI. The CDR3 is CASSKVDDQPQHF. CDR3 nucleotide sequence: TGTGCCAGCAGTAAGGTGGACGATCAGCCCCAGCATTTT.

V and J are TRBV30 and TRBJ1-5; no clear D gene. V lost 0 bases and J lost 4, with 10 bases in between. Germline CDR1 GTSNPN, CDR2 SVGIG (reference sequence). The CDR3 runs to 14 residues. The CDR3 here is CAWSVGLRNQPQHF. As DNA, the CDR3 is TGTGCCTGGAGTGTCGGACTGAGGAATCAGCCCCAGCATTTT.

J is TRBJ1-2 and V is TRBV29-1; TRBD1 agrees at 7 bases. The CDR3 sequence is 13 residues long. Trimming took 5 bases from V and 4 from J; bases not matched to a gene: 7. Germline CDR1 reads SQVTM; CDR2 reads ANQGSEA. CDR3 DNA sequence: TGCAGCGTTAGACAGGGACTGACCTATGGCTACACCTTC. Amino acids: CSVRQGLTYGYTF.

The chain has TRBV11-3 and TRBJ2-7, with 7 nucleotides matching TRBD1. V lost 3 bases, J lost 4 bases, and 6 bases stayed unmatched. The germline CDR1 and CDR2 sequences are SGHNT and YENEEA. This CDR3 has 14 residues. This chain's CDR3 is CASSLAGTEYEQYF. The CDR3 region has the DNA TGTGCCAGCAGCTTGGCCGGGACAGAGTACGAGCAGTACTTC.

The CDR3 loop is CAWSVDRPNTEAFF. The DNA for the CDR3 is TGTGCCTGGAGTGTTGACAGGCCGAACACTGAAGCTTTCTTT. The genes are TRBV30 and TRBJ1-1; tentative D call: TRBD1 (6 bases). The CDR3 is 14 amino acids. Trimming left V 0 bases short and J 1 base short, with 9 bases between. CDR1 and CDR2 from the germline V gene are GTSNPN and SVGIG (reference sequence).

The rearrangement uses TRBV12-3 or TRBV12-4 and TRBJ2-1; TRBD1 might be the D (5 bases). V was clipped by 3 bases and J by 4 bases, with 7 bases between them. The CDR3 spans 13 residues. In nucleotides, the CDR3 is TGTGCCAGCAGTTTGGACACATACAATGAGCAGTTCTTC. It encodes CASSLDTYNEQFF.

This rearrangement joins TRBV29-1 to TRBJ1-2; 11 nucleotides agree with TRBD1. The ends lost 8 bases at V and 3 bases at J; junction bases unmatched: 5. CDR3 length: 13 residues. Germline V lookup: CDR1 SQVTM, CDR2 ANQGSEA. DNA of the CDR3: TGCAGCATTGGACAGGGGGCGGACTATGGCTACACCTTC. Translating it yields CSIGQGADYGYTF.

This clonotype was found once. The rearrangement links TRBV24-1 to TRBJ2-3; tentative D call: TRBD1 (6 bases). The CDR3 is 16 amino acids. Germline V gene sequence: CDR1 KGHDR, CDR2 SFDVKD. The V and J ends lost 3 bases and 6 bases respectively, with 18 bases between them. DNA for the CDR3: TGTGCCACCAGTGATCCCTCGGGACAAATGTGGGATACGCAGTATTTT. Amino acids: CATSDPSGQMWDTQYF.

J is TRBJ2-3 and V is TRBV7-6; weak D call: TRBD2 (5 bases). CDR3 length equals 13 residues. The germline CDR1 and CDR2 sequences are SGHVS and FNYEAQ. Trimming removed 4 bases from V and 6 bases from J, with 11 bases in between. The CDR3 nucleotides are TGTGCCAGCAGCTCAAATAGCGTCGATACGCAGTATTTT. It is translated as CASSSNSVDTQYF. The full variable domain, rest sourced from reference TRBV7-6 and TRBJ2-3, is GAGVSQSPRYKVTKRGQDVALRCDPISGHVSLYWYRQALGQGPEFLTYFNYEAQQDKSGLPNDRFSAERPEGSISTLTIQRTEQRDSAMYRCASSSNSVDTQYFGPGTRLTVL.